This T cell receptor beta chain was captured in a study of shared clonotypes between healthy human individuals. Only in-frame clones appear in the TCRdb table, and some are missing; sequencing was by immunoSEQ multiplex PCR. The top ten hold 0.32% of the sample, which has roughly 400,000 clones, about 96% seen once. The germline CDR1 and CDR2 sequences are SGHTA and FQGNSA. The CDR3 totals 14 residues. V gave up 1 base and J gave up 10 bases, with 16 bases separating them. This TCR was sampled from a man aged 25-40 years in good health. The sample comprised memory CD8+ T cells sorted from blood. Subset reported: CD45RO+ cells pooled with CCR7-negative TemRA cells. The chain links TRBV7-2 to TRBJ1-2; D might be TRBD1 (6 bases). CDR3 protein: CASSLDSRGGTYTF. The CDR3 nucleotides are TGTGCCAGCAGCTTAGACTCCAGGGGAGGGACCTACACCTTC.